Shown below are 17 T cell receptor beta chains from a single sample sequenced in a study of blood T cell repertoires in COVID-19. Here immunoSEQ multiplex PCR was the method, and the copy in TCRdb shows in-frame clones only, minus some. The sample contains about 150,000 clones, about 80% of which appear only once. The sample was peripheral blood. All receptors come from a man between 65 and 85 years old with acute or convalescent COVID-19.

The chain links TRBV16 to TRBJ1-2; 9 bases are a match to TRBD1. The CDR3 length is 15 residues. The V segment lost 0 bases and the J segment 4 bases; nucleotides outside the gene matches: 3. Germline V gives CDR1 KGHSY, CDR2 FQNENV. The CDR3 DNA reads as TGTGCCAGCAGCCAATCCGGGACAGGGACCTATGGCTACACCTTC. This translates into CASSQSGTGTYGYTF.

This clone has only a few counts. V and J are TRBV6-5 and TRBJ2-3; TRBD1 agrees at 7 bases. The CDR3 has 13 residues. V trimming: 8 bases; J trimming: 5 bases; junction bases outside the gene matches: 7. In germline, CDR1 is MNHEY, CDR2 SVGAGI. CDR3 coding DNA: TGTGCCAGCTCGACAGGGCGGAAAGATACGCAGTATTTT. It yields the protein CASSTGRKDTQYF.

A remark on this clone: A junction end diverges from the germline sequence, so it may reflect a read error. J is TRBJ1-2 and V is TRBV27; 9 bases agree with TRBD1. The CDR3 is 14 residues long. In germline, CDR1 is MNHEY, CDR2 SMNVEV (reference sequence). CDR3 amino acids: CASSSPGQGYVYTF. The CDR3 DNA is TGTGCCAGCAGTTCTCCGGGACAGGGATATGTCTACACCTTC.

This chain uses TRBV5-1 with TRBJ2-3, with TRBD1 identical over 9 bases. Trimming cost V 4 bases and J 5 bases; bases outside gene matches: 11. The CDR3 runs to 16 residues. Germline V CDR1 and CDR2: SGHRS, YFSETQ. This CDR3 is CASSPGDRALGDTQYF. DNA for the CDR3: TGCGCCAGCAGCCCGGGGGACAGGGCTCTGGGAGATACGCAGTATTTT.

The rearrangement joins TRBV4-1 to TRBJ2-3; possible D gene TRBD2, 5 bases. This CDR3 has 18 residues. The germline CDR1 and CDR2 sequences are MGHRA and YSYEKL. V shed 1 base and J shed 1 base, with 18 bases lying between them. This chain's CDR3 is CASSQGDPRTWGTDTQYF. The CDR3 region has the DNA TGCGCCAGCAGCCAAGGAGACCCCCGGACTTGGGGCACAGATACGCAGTATTTT.

The chain joins TRBV5-1 to TRBJ2-3; TRBD2 matches at 14 bases. V was pared by 5 bases and J by 4 bases, with 3 bases of the junction left unmatched. CDR1 and CDR2 (germline): SGHRS, YFSETQ. The CDR3 sequence is 15 residues long. The CDR3 is CASREGLAGADTQYF. CDR3 in DNA: TGCGCCAGCAGGGAGGGACTAGCGGGAGCAGATACGCAGTATTTT.

This clone was seen just once. The chain has TRBV27 and TRBJ2-5, with D possibly TRBD2 on 5 matching bases. The V end was cut by 5 bases, the J end by 7 bases, with 14 bases between. Per the germline V gene, CDR1 is MNHEY and CDR2 is SMNVEV (reference sequence). The CDR3 totals 13 residues. The CDR3 DNA is TGTGCCAGCAGTCTTGACACCGGAGGGACCCAGTACTTC. Its protein product is CASSLDTGGTQYF.

This chain uses TRBV24-1 with TRBJ2-1; 11 bases are shared with TRBD2. CDR3 length equals 19 residues. Germline trimming cut 2 bases from V and 0 bases from J; bases unmatched to any gene: 8. The germline V gene has CDR1 KGHDR and CDR2 SFDVKD. CDR3 DNA: TGTGCCACCAGTGATTCGGCTAGCGGGGGGTTAAGCTCCTACAATGAGCAGTTCTTC. Translating it yields CATSDSASGGLSSYNEQFF.

This clone was observed once. The gene calls are TRBV5-1 and TRBJ2-3, with TRBD1 matching over 9 bases. The CDR3 totals 16 residues. V lost 4 bases to trimming and J lost 1 base; unmatched junction nucleotides: 7. CDR1 is SGHRS, CDR2 YFSETQ, per germline. CDR3 sequence reads: CASSKLTGGGTDTQYF. CDR3 nucleotides: TGCGCCAGCAGCAAACTGACAGGGGGAGGCACAGATACGCAGTATTTT.

This chain joins TRBV5-4 and TRBJ2-3; 11 bases are shared with TRBD2. The CDR3 extends over 16 amino acids. The junction had 6 bases not matched to a gene; V was cut back by 4 bases and J by 2 bases. From germline, CDR1 is SGHNT and CDR2 YYREEE (reference sequence). The CDR3 protein is CASSQGTSGFTDTQYF. Written as DNA, the CDR3 is TGTGCCAGCAGCCAAGGGACTAGCGGATTCACAGATACGCAGTATTTT.

The V and J genes are TRBV6-5 and TRBJ2-1; D might be TRBD1 (6 bases). Trimming removed 7 bases at V and 8 bases at J, with 15 bases between. The CDR3 contains 13 residues. Germline V gene data show CDR1 as MNHEY and CDR2 as SVGAGI. The chain's CDR3 is CASTPAGADEQFF. The CDR3 nucleotides are TGTGCCAGCACCCCCGCAGGGGCGGATGAGCAGTTCTTC.

This chain links TRBV9 with TRBJ2-1, with TRBD1 identical over 8 bases. Trimming removed 4 bases from V and 1 base from J; junction bases left unmatched: 7. This CDR3 has 16 amino acids. Per the germline V gene, CDR1 is SGDLS and CDR2 is YYNGEE. In nucleotides, the CDR3 is TGTGCCAGCAGCCGCGGACAGGGCGGGTCCTACAATGAGCAGTTCTTC. Its translation is CASSRGQGGSYNEQFF.

V is TRBV27 and J is TRBJ1-5, with a weak D call TRBD1 (6 bases). Trimming cost V 6 bases and J 4 bases, with 13 bases left between them. The CDR3 is made up of 14 amino acids. CDR1 and CDR2 from the germline V gene are MNHEY and SMNVEV (reference sequence). The CDR3 DNA reads TGTGCCAGCAGAATAGCAGGGGATAATCAGCCCCAGCATTTT. Translated: CASRIAGDNQPQHF.

The CDR3, as DNA: TGTGCCAGTAATTCGCAGGGACAGGGGTACAATGAGCAGTTCTTC. The encoded protein is CASNSQGQGYNEQFF. The V call is TRBV19, the J call TRBJ2-1; TRBD1 agrees at 10 bases. This CDR3 contains 15 residues. The germline V gene has CDR1 LNHDA and CDR2 SQIVND (reference sequence). V lost 7 bases to trimming and J lost 4 bases; unmatched junction nucleotides: 7.

The rearrangement joins TRBV27 to TRBJ1-1; D is possibly TRBD1 (6 bases). This CDR3 has 14 residues. Germline CDR1 reads MNHEY; CDR2 reads SMNVEV (reference sequence). V was clipped by 4 bases and J by 6 bases, with 15 bases between them. CDR3 nucleotides: TGTGCCAGCAGTTGGGGCAGGGGAGGGGCTGAAGCTTTCTTT. The encoded protein is CASSWGRGGAEAFF.

This clone was recorded at least ten times. The CDR3 coding sequence is TGTGCCACCAGCCGACAGGGGAGAGGTTCTGGGAATACGCAGTATTTT. Encoded protein: CATSRQGRGSGNTQYF. The chain recombines TRBV15 with TRBJ2-3; 8 bases are a match to TRBD1. J gave up 7 bases and V 5 bases, and 14 bases lay outside the gene matches. The germline V gene has CDR1 LNHNV and CDR2 YYDKDF (reference sequence). This CDR3 has 16 amino acids.

The V and J genes are TRBV28 and TRBJ1-4; possible D gene TRBD1, 5 bases. Germline CDR1 MDHEN, CDR2 SYDVKM. The V end lost 10 bases, the J end lost 7 bases, and 22 bases lay between the germline ends. This CDR3 spans 15 amino acids. The CDR3: CATTGVTGAGEKLFF. The CDR3, as DNA: TGTGCCACCACCGGAGTGACTGGGGCAGGTGAAAAACTGTTTTTT.